These 18 T cell receptor beta chains share one sample of origin, sequenced in a study of T cell responses to AZD1222 COVID-19 vaccine. The table came from immunoSEQ multiplex PCR; TCRdb's copy has only in-frame clones and leaves some out. The sample lists around 99,000 clones, roughly nine tenths occurring once. Source: peripheral blood, taken 28 days after the second AZD1222 dose. All receptors come from an adult who received the AZD1222 COVID-19 vaccine.

V usage is TRBV9 and J usage is TRBJ1-4; D unresolved. Germline-derived CDR1 and CDR2 are SGDLS and YYNGEE. The CDR3 loop spans 15 amino acids. Trimming removed 2 bases at V and 4 bases at J, with 12 bases between. The CDR3 DNA sequence: TGTGCCAGCAGCGTTGGTAACGGAATTAATGAAAAACTGTTTTTT. Protein: CASSVGNGINEKLFF.

This rearrangement joins TRBV28 to TRBJ2-7; 8 bases line up with TRBD2. The germline gives CDR1 MDHEN, CDR2 SYDVKM. V was pared by 5 bases and J by 1 base, with 1 base of the junction left unmatched. There are 13 residues in the CDR3. CDR3 sequence: CASSRLASYEQYF. The CDR3 DNA is TGTGCCAGCAGTAGACTAGCGTCCTACGAGCAGTACTTC.

This sequence joins TRBV29-1 and TRBJ2-3; 9 positions agree with TRBD1. CDR3 length equals 15 residues. Germline CDR1 and CDR2: SQVTM and ANQGSEA. Trimming cost V 5 bases and J 2 bases; bases outside gene matches: 8. The CDR3 DNA reads TGCAGCGTTCAGGACAGGGGACAGACCACAGATACGCAGTATTTT. Protein product: CSVQDRGQTTDTQYF.

The genes are TRBV19 and TRBJ1-1; D gene ambiguous. This CDR3 comprises 16 residues. Germline loops: CDR1 LNHDA, CDR2 SQIVND (reference sequence). Between the trimmed V and J ends, which lost 0 bases and 4 bases, there was a span of 15 bases. CDR3 DNA sequence: TGTGCCAGTAGTATAGACTCGGCAATTGTGGGCACTGAAGCTTTCTTT. Translated: CASSIDSAIVGTEAFF.

V usage is TRBV3-1 (or the pseudogene TRBV3-2) and J usage is TRBJ2-1; 14 positions match TRBD2. The V gene's germline CDR1 is LGHDT and CDR2 YNNKEL (reference sequence). The V gene end was trimmed by 1 base and the J gene end by 13 bases; junction bases not matched to a gene: 12. The CDR3 is 17 residues long. The CDR3 bases are TGTGCCAGCAGCCAAGGGGGGACTAGCGGGAGATGGGCCGAACAGTTCTTC. Its protein product is CASSQGGTSGRWAEQFF.

The gene calls are TRBV3-1 (or the pseudogene TRBV3-2) and TRBJ1-5, with TRBD1 matching 7 bases. The CDR3 totals 14 residues. Germline loops: CDR1 LGHDT, CDR2 YNNKEL (reference sequence). Trimming removed 1 base from V and 6 bases from J; junction bases left unmatched: 3. The CDR3 nucleotides are TGTGCCAGCAGCCAAGGACAGGGAGTTCAGCCCCAGCATTTT. Protein sequence: CASSQGQGVQPQHF.

The chain recombines TRBV6-5 with TRBJ2-1; D is possibly TRBD1 (5 bases). The CDR3 is 12 residues long. V was cut by 6 bases and J by 10 bases, with 13 bases left in between. CDR1 MNHEY and CDR2 SVGAGI come from the germline V gene. CDR3 amino acids: CASSLQGKEQFF. CDR3 nucleotides: TGTGCCAGCAGCCTCCAGGGAAAGGAGCAGTTCTTC.

The chain uses TRBV7-3 and TRBJ2-1; D remains unclear. V was shortened by 0 bases and J by 5 bases, with 5 bases between the two germline ends. Per germline, CDR1 SGHTA and CDR2 FQGTGA. CDR3 length: 13 residues. The CDR3 DNA follows: TGTGCCAGCAGCTTAACGTTAGACAATGAGCAGTTCTTC. Translation gives CASSLTLDNEQFF.

This chain connects TRBV10-2 to TRBJ2-1, with 7 bases aligning to TRBD2. CDR1 is WSHSY, CDR2 SAAADI, per germline. This CDR3 is 16 amino acids long. The V and J ends lost 6 bases and 0 bases, in that order; junction bases with no gene match: 8. As DNA, the CDR3 is TGCGCCAGCAGGGCGGGGGTTAGAGGCTCCTACAATGAGCAGTTCTTC. This gives the protein CASRAGVRGSYNEQFF.

This chain connects TRBV5-1 to TRBJ2-1; tentatively, D is TRBD2 (6 bases). The ends were cut back, 2 bases at V and 2 bases at J, with 11 bases in the middle. CDR3 size: 15 residues. Germline V lookup: CDR1 SGHRS, CDR2 YFSETQ. The CDR3 here is CASSFGGRPYNEQFF. The CDR3, as DNA: TGCGCCAGCAGCTTCGGAGGGAGACCCTACAATGAGCAGTTCTTC.

This clone was observed once. The J gene is TRBJ2-7, the V gene TRBV28; D is unclear. CDR1 MDHEN and CDR2 SYDVKM come from the germline V gene. This CDR3 has 11 residues. V was trimmed by 3 bases and J by 6 bases, leaving 6 bases between them. CDR3 protein: CASSFSGEQYF. The CDR3 DNA reads as TGTGCCAGCAGTTTTAGTGGCGAGCAGTACTTC.

This chain joins TRBV5-6 and TRBJ2-3; 11 nucleotides agree with TRBD2. V lost 6 bases and J lost 2; bases outside the gene matches: 5. In germline, CDR1 is SGHDT, CDR2 YYEEEE. The CDR3 contains 15 residues. CDR3 DNA sequence: TGTGCCAGCACCTTAGCGGGAGGGCCCACAGATACGCAGTATTTT. The encoded protein is CASTLAGGPTDTQYF.

The V gene is TRBV7-9, the J gene TRBJ1-2, with 8 bases matching TRBD1. V shed 4 bases, J shed 4 bases, and the junction held 8 bases outside the gene matches. This CDR3 has 15 residues. Germline loops: CDR1 SEHNR, CDR2 FQNEAQ (reference sequence). This chain's CDR3 is CASSSTDRVGYGYTF. CDR3 DNA sequence: TGTGCCAGCAGCTCGACGGACAGGGTGGGCTATGGCTACACCTTC.

The chain is built from TRBV9 and TRBJ2-3; no firm D call. The CDR3 is 13 residues long. V dropped 0 bases and J dropped 3 bases, with 5 bases sitting between them. Germline CDR1 and CDR2: SGDLS and YYNGEE. Written as DNA, the CDR3 is TGTGCCAGCAGCGTAGCCCAGACAGATACGCAGTATTTT. Protein sequence: CASSVAQTDTQYF.

The V gene is TRBV7-2, the J gene TRBJ2-1; TRBD2 matches 11 bases. V lost 4 bases to trimming and J lost 10 bases; unmatched junction nucleotides: 6. The CDR3 runs to 14 residues. The germline gives CDR1 SGHTA, CDR2 FQGNSA. The CDR3 nucleotides are TGTGCCAGCAGCTCCCGACTAGCGGGGTGGGAGCAGTTCTTC. This sequence encodes CASSSRLAGWEQFF.

The rearrangement joins TRBV7-9 to TRBJ2-1, with D perhaps given as TRBD1 or TRBD2 (6 bases each). V was trimmed by 6 bases and J by 8 bases, leaving 23 bases between them. This CDR3 is built from 16 residues. The germline V gene has CDR1 SEHNR and CDR2 FQNEAQ (reference sequence). The CDR3 DNA follows: TGTGCCAGCAGAACCTACAGGGAGGCCAACGTGGATGAGCAGTTCTTC. Protein sequence: CASRTYREANVDEQFF.

The rearrangement uses TRBV5-4 and TRBJ2-3; D is perhaps TRBD2 (5 bases). With 3 bases removed from V and 1 base from J, the gap between germline ends came to 15 bases. Germline V gene data show CDR1 as SGHNT and CDR2 as YYREEE (reference sequence). The CDR3 is 16 amino acids. CDR3 coding DNA: TGTGCCAGCAGCTCGCCAATTAGGAGGCGCACAGATACGCAGTATTTT. Translation: CASSSPIRRRTDTQYF.

The chain recombines TRBV10-3 with TRBJ1-6; a weak D match, TRBD1 (6 bases). Germline lookup yields CDR1 ENHRY and CDR2 SYGVKD. Trimming stripped 2 bases from V and 11 bases from J, with 13 bases between. The CDR3 has 14 amino acids. As DNA, the CDR3 is TGTGCCATCAGTGAGAGAGGGGGAGGGGCACCCCTCCACTTT. This sequence encodes CAISERGGGAPLHF.